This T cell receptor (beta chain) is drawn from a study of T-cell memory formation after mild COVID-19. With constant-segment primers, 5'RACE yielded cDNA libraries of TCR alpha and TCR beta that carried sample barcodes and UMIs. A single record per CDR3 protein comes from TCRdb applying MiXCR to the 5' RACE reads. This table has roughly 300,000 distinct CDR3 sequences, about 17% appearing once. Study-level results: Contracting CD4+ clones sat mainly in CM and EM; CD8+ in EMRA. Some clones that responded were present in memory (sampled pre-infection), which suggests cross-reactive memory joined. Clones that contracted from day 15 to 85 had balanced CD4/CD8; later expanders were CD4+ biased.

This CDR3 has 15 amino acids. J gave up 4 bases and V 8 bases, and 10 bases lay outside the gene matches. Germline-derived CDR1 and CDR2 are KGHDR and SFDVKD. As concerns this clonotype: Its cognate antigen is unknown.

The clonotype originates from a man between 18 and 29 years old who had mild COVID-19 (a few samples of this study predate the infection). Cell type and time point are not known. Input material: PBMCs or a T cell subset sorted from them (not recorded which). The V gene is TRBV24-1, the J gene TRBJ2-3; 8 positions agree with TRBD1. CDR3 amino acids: CATIFGQGLSDTQYF. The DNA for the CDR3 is TGTGCCACCATCTTCGGACAGGGTCTTTCAGATACGCAGTATTTT.